The present T cell receptor (beta chain) was sequenced within a study of T cell changes during pregnancy in multiple sclerosis. CDR1 and CDR2 (germline): SGHTA, FQGTGA. Trimming cost V 2 bases and J 5 bases; bases outside gene matches: 2. The CDR3 has 13 residues. The repertoire was sequenced with immunoSEQ multiplex PCR; TCRdb's copy has only in-frame clones and lacks some. The sample holds under 70,000 clones, about 92% seen once. This TCR derives from a female donor with multiple sclerosis, enrolled in a pregnancy study. The chain is built from TRBV7-3 and TRBJ2-5; 7 bases map to TRBD2. Here the sequenced sample was CD4+ T cells from peripheral blood mononuclear cells, taken after pregnancy. The CDR3 loop is CASSLGGGETQYF. Written as DNA, the CDR3 is TGTGCCAGCAGCTTAGGGGGAGGGGAGACCCAGTACTTC.